The rows below give T cell receptor beta chains drawn from one sample of a study of cytomegalovirus exposure and HLA in healthy donors. Profiled with immunoSEQ multiplex PCR; TCRdb holds only in-frame clones, not every one. The sample lists nearly 100,000 clones; approximately 76% were seen once. Sequenced: PBMCs. The origin of the receptors is a woman aged 55-70 years in good health and CMV-seropositive. Both conserved end residues are trimmed from each CDR3.

v_call	j_call	cdr3_aa
TRBV6-1	TRBJ2-7	ASPPGGRIYEQY
TRBV2	TRBJ2-1	ASRGTGLDEQF
TRBV9	TRBJ1-2	ASSINNYGYT
TRBV4-2	TRBJ1-5	ASSQDTGQPQH
TRBV4-1	TRBJ2-1	ASSQDQRRASYNEQF
TRBV19	TRBJ1-5	ASSTGSNQPQH
TRBV30	TRBJ2-3	AWSVRWGGDTQY
TRBV7-2	TRBJ2-7	ASSLGSTGVIYEQY
TRBV9	TRBJ1-1	ASSAEGSLNTEAF
TRBV7-6	TRBJ2-6	ASSLTGGAGANVLT
TRBV6-6	TRBJ1-4	ASSYGEGRREKLF
TRBV6-5	TRBJ2-1	ASSLYGVGEQF
TRBV30	TRBJ2-2	AWSVTGAGELF
TRBV5-5	TRBJ1-4	ASSLTGYNEKLF
TRBV5-1	TRBJ2-5	ASSSTGQGRETQY
TRBV5-6	NA	ASSLTSGIQY
TRBV20-1	TRBJ1-1	SARKEAEAF
TRBV28	TRBJ2-5	ASSLDSPEQY
TRBV2	TRBJ2-1	ASRHRDYNNEQF
TRBV11-1	TRBJ2-1	ASRKGAEIYNEQF
TRBV30	TRBJ1-1	ACEIHPRLTEAF
TRBV19	TRBJ1-4	ATRDRGIEKLF
TRBV7-9	TRBJ1-2	ASSLPVNPRGYT
TRBV7-2	TRBJ2-3	ASSLTFGGTDTQY
TRBV10-2	TRBJ1-2	ASSPTGVGGYT
TRBV19	TRBJ1-6	ASSMGQGVFNSPLH
TRBV21-1	TRBJ2-5	ASSKVAGGPRWGEAQY
TRBV5-4	TRBJ1-2	ASSRHRANYGYT
TRBV30	TRBJ2-3	AWSRFPTDTQY
TRBV6-5	TRBJ1-5	ASILEAGGNQPQH
TRBV5-1	TRBJ2-2	ASSLVPSGTGELF
TRBV7-9	TRBJ2-5	ASSFQVTSGPGQETQY
TRBV5-1	TRBJ1-2	ASSLAGTAGYT
TRBV2	NA	ASREAPYEQY
TRBV30	TRBJ1-4	AWGQQNEKLF
TRBV11-2	TRBJ2-7	ASRRDWPRGEQY
TRBV5-4	TRBJ2-1	ASSLEFYNEQF
TRBV18	TRBJ1-1	ASSPALTGTEAF
TRBV10-3	TRBJ2-1	AISEGGGGEQF
TRBV27	TRBJ1-2	ASSTRYGGVPYGYT